Listed below are T cell receptor beta chains from one sample, sequenced in a study of blood T cell repertoires in COVID-19. TCRdb's table, derived via immunoSEQ multiplex PCR, lists solely in-frame clones and lacks some. This sample carries tens of thousands of clones, approximately 82% of them seen once, and the ten largest clones take 13% to 15%. Sequencing was carried out using peripheral blood. The receptors originated from a human donor in a cohort sampled during active COVID-19. Both conserved end residues are part of each CDR3. D genes are given only for firm matches. Rows may omit the clone size; those that give it use once, few, many or a size class.

j_gene,abundance,d_gene,v_gene,CDR3aa,CDR3nt
TRBJ2-2,.,.,TRBV11-3,CASSLQGRELFF,TGTGCCAGCAGCTTACAGGGCAGGGAGCTGTTTTTT
TRBJ2-2,.,TRBD2,TRBV9,CASSHRGGASTGELFF,TGTGCCAGCAGCCATCGGGGGGGGGCCTCCACCGGGGAGCTGTTTTTT
TRBJ1-3,.,.,TRBV29-1,CSAEDRTGNTIYF,TGCAGCGCCGAGGACAGAACTGGAAACACCATATATTTT
TRBJ2-7,.,.,TRBV5-1,CASSDPTALNYEQYF,TGCGCCAGCAGCGACCCGACAGCGCTGAACTACGAGCAGTACTTC
TRBJ2-7,.,TRBD1,TRBV18,CASSPRTGGSYEQYF,TGTGCCAGCTCACCCCGGACAGGGGGCTCCTACGAGCAGTACTTC
TRBJ2-7,few,.,TRBV9,CASSVGSLGAYEQYF,TGTGCCAGCAGCGTAGGTTCTCTGGGAGCCTACGAGCAGTACTTC
TRBJ1-2,.,TRBD1,TRBV30,CACNRGQDNYGYTF,TGTGCCTGTAACAGGGGGCAAGATAACTATGGCTACACCTTC
TRBJ2-7,.,.,TRBV7-9,CASSLGTLSYEQYF,TGTGCCAGCAGCTTAGGGACACTCTCCTACGAGCAGTACTTC
TRBJ2-7,.,.,TRBV5-6,CASRGSGDRVLREQYF,TGTGCCAGCAGGGGTTCGGGAGACAGGGTATTACGCGAGCAGTACTTC
TRBJ2-3,.,.,TRBV7-8,CASLRGHSSTDTQYF,TGTGCCTCCCTGAGGGGACACTCAAGCACAGATACGCAGTATTTT
TRBJ2-1,.,TRBD1,TRBV3-1/TRBV3-2,CASSPGQGRNEQFF,TGTGCCAGCAGCCCTGGACAGGGGAGGAATGAGCAGTTCTTC
TRBJ1-2,.,.,TRBV7-6,CASSLGGLGGYTF,TGTGCCAGCAGCTTAGGGGGACTGGGTGGCTACACCTTC
TRBJ1-4,.,.,TRBV14,CASSHLTDEKLFF,TGTGCCAGCAGCCATCTAACCGATGAAAAACTGTTTTTT
TRBJ1-6,.,.,TRBV27,CASSLPGYNSPLHF,TGTGCCAGCAGTTTGCCAGGGTACAATTCACCCCTCCACTTT
TRBJ1-5,once,TRBD1,TRBV28,CASRSTGADPSNQPQHF,TGTGCCAGCAGATCGACAGGGGCAGACCCTAGCAATCAGCCCCAGCATTTT
TRBJ2-1,.,TRBD2,TRBV5-1,CASSRTPGLAGMSSYNEQFF,TGCGCCAGCAGCCGAACCCCGGGACTAGCGGGAATGAGCTCCTACAATGAGCAGTTCTTC
TRBJ1-1,.,.,TRBV21-1,CATVRRGEAFF,TGTGCCACCGTTCGTCGGGGAGAAGCTTTCTTT
TRBJ2-1,.,.,TRBV4-1,CASSPHLGSNEQFF,TGCGCCAGCAGCCCGCATCTAGGGAGCAATGAGCAGTTCTTC
TRBJ1-3,once,.,TRBV6-5,CASSTKDWPGNTIYF,TGTGCCAGCAGTACCAAGGACTGGCCTGGAAACACCATATATTTT
TRBJ1-2,.,.,TRBV4-3,CASSQDGVWRGYTF,TGCGCCAGCAGCCAAGATGGGGTGTGGAGGGGCTACACCTTC
TRBJ1-5,.,TRBD1,TRBV5-6,CASSLDRGIPQPQHF,TGTGCCAGCAGCTTGGACAGGGGGATCCCCCAGCCCCAGCATTTT
TRBJ2-5,.,.,TRBV6-2/TRBV6-3,CASSYSAETQYF,TGTGCCAGCAGTTACTCGGCCGAGACCCAGTACTTC
TRBJ2-7,few,.,TRBV27,CASRNYYEQYF,TGTGCCAGCAGAAATTACTACGAGCAGTACTTC
TRBJ2-3,.,TRBD2,TRBV7-2,CASSPYTSGYTDTQYF,TGTGCCAGCAGCCCCTACACTAGCGGGTACACAGATACGCAGTATTTT
TRBJ2-3,.,.,TRBV28,CASRSTSRDTQYF,TGTGCCAGCAGGTCTACTAGCAGAGATACGCAGTATTTT
TRBJ2-3,.,TRBD1,TRBV6-5,CASSLKQGLNTQYF,TGTGCCAGCAGTTTGAAACAGGGGCTGAATACGCAGTATTTT
TRBJ2-2,.,.,TRBV10-3,CAIGRLNTGELFF,TGTGCCATCGGCAGGTTAAACACCGGGGAGCTGTTTTTT
TRBJ1-1,once,TRBD1,TRBV9,CASSSRTGKGREAFF,TGTGCCAGCAGCTCCCGGACAGGGAAGGGTAGGGAAGCTTTCTTT
TRBJ2-7,once,TRBD2,TRBV18,CASSTGTSTYEQYF,TGTGCCAGCTCTACCGGGACTAGCACCTACGAGCAGTACTTC
TRBJ1-6,.,.,TRBV6-5,CASSPTGRNSPLHF,TGTGCCAGCAGTCCCACCGGCAGGAATTCACCCCTCCACTTT
TRBJ1-1,few,.,TRBV5-6,CASSFFRGTNTEAFF,TGTGCCAGCAGCTTCTTCCGGGGGACGAACACTGAAGCTTTCTTT
TRBJ1-2,.,TRBD1,TRBV10-3,CAISAGTGGSGGYTF,TGTGCCATCAGTGCTGGGACAGGGGGCTCCGGGGGCTACACCTTC
TRBJ2-7,.,.,TRBV5-1,CASQVEWSYEQYF,TGCGCCAGCCAAGTCGAGTGGTCCTACGAGCAGTACTTC
TRBJ2-7,.,TRBD1,TRBV5-1,CASSLAGTGGYEQYF,TGCGCCAGCAGCTTAGCCGGGACAGGGGGCTACGAGCAGTACTTC
TRBJ2-1,.,TRBD2,TRBV12-5,CASGQGGSNEQFF,TGTGCTAGTGGGCAGGGAGGGAGCAATGAGCAGTTCTTC
TRBJ2-7,.,.,TRBV28,CASRTVPYEQYF,TGTGCCAGCAGGACTGTCCCCTACGAGCAGTACTTC
TRBJ1-1,.,.,TRBV6-4,CASSDSGRGEAFF,TGTGCCAGCAGTGACTCTGGGAGGGGTGAAGCTTTCTTT
TRBJ2-1,.,.,TRBV5-1,CASSGYRDNYNEQFF,TGCGCCAGCAGCGGCTACCGGGACAATTACAATGAGCAGTTCTTC
TRBJ2-6,once,.,TRBV11-2,CASSRSQVSGANVLTF,TGTGCCAGCAGCCGTTCCCAGGTGTCTGGGGCCAACGTCCTGACTTTC
TRBJ2-7,.,.,TRBV19,CASSIDRGTATPYEQYF,TGTGCCAGTAGTATAGATCGGGGGACCGCAACCCCCTACGAGCAGTACTTC
TRBJ1-2,.,TRBD1,TRBV6-5,CASSRIQGSYTF,TGTGCCAGCAGTCGTATACAGGGGAGCTACACCTTC
TRBJ1-6,.,TRBD1,TRBV27,CASSPKTGISSPLHF,TGTGCCAGCAGTCCGAAGACAGGGATCAGCTCACCCCTCCACTTT
TRBJ2-7,.,.,TRBV10-3,CAISESKWESYEQYF,TGTGCCATCAGTGAGTCGAAATGGGAGTCCTACGAGCAGTACTTC
TRBJ2-1,.,.,TRBV3-1/TRBV3-2,CASSQEVARVSSYNEQFF,TGTGCCAGCAGCCAAGAAGTCGCCCGGGTGTCCTCCTACAATGAGCAGTTCTTC
TRBJ2-5,.,.,TRBV7-6,CASSLGFGETQYF,TGTGCCAGCAGCTTAGGGTTCGGAGAGACCCAGTACTTC
TRBJ2-7,.,.,TRBV6-5,CASSYSHGSYEQYF,TGTGCCAGCAGTTACTCCCACGGTTCCTACGAGCAGTACTTC
TRBJ1-6,.,.,TRBV3-1/TRBV3-2,CASSQEQEYSPLHF,TGTGCCAGCAGCCAAGAACAGGAGTACTCACCCCTCCACTTT
TRBJ2-6,.,.,TRBV7-8,CASSLDGSAASSGANVLTF,TGTGCCAGCAGCTTAGATGGGTCGGCAGCTAGCTCTGGGGCCAACGTCCTGACTTTC
TRBJ2-7,.,.,TRBV3-1/TRBV3-2,CASSLLGGSNEQYF,TGTGCCAGCAGCCTTCTAGGAGGTAGCAACGAGCAGTACTTC
TRBJ1-4,.,TRBD1,TRBV23-1,CAIDPGQGLVGEKLFF,TGCGCCATTGACCCGGGACAGGGCTTGGTAGGTGAAAAACTGTTTTTT
TRBJ2-5,.,.,TRBV30,CAWSFDWRETQYF,TGTGCCTGGAGTTTTGACTGGAGAGAGACCCAGTACTTC
TRBJ2-1,.,TRBD1,TRBV19,CASRGEGTGPYNEQFF,TGTGCCAGTAGAGGCGAAGGGACAGGGCCCTACAATGAGCAGTTCTTC
TRBJ2-4,.,TRBD1,TRBV4-1,CASSRLKDRQGGKYF,TGCGCCAGCAGCCGACTGAAGGACCGACAGGGGGGGAAGTACTTC
TRBJ1-4,.,TRBD1,TRBV5-6,CASSPRTGQGYEKLFF,TGTGCCAGCAGTCCTAGGACGGGACAGGGTTATGAAAAACTGTTTTTT
TRBJ2-3,.,TRBD2,TRBV6-5,CATRYWAGEVDTQYF,TGTGCCACCAGATATTGGGCGGGGGAGGTGGATACGCAGTATTTT
TRBJ2-7,.,TRBD2,TRBV28,CASSLNPGTSSRDKTYEQYF,TGTGCCAGCAGTTTAAACCCAGGGACTAGCAGCCGAGACAAGACCTACGAGCAGTACTTC
TRBJ2-5,.,.,TRBV7-9,CASSLLLGETQYF,TGTGCCAGCAGCCTCCTTCTAGGAGAGACCCAGTACTTC